The source of this T cell receptor beta chain is a study of CD8 T cells in ankylosing spondylitis. Making use of molecular barcodes, quantitative 5'-RACE generated TCR beta libraries. Via MiXCR, TCRdb re-called the 5' RACE reads, giving one row per CDR3 protein. This repertoire shows roughly 150,000 distinct CDR3 sequences, 8.5% to 10% found once; its top ten account for more than 13%. Trimming took 7 bases from V and 2 from J, leaving 12 bases between them. Germline CDR1 and CDR2: MNHNS and SASEGT. The CDR3 loop spans 15 amino acids. This clonotype was counted a few times. Antigen specificity is unknown. Points from the study as a whole: Prior literature has documented some motif variants in synovial fluid and blood from reactive arthritis. A TCR beta motif of eight highly homologous variants appeared characteristic of ankylosing spondylitis blood. The clones that were linked to disease were reported to be significantly enriched in matched synovial fluid samples from ankylosing spondylitis patients.

The specimen was blood, either unsorted or a sorted T cell fraction (not recorded which). The source is a female donor with ankylosing spondylitis or in good health (not recorded which). V and J are TRBV6-1 and TRBJ2-6; no firm D call. The CDR3 sequence: CASTPVGTGANVLTF. The CDR3 DNA reads TGTGCCAGCACGCCCGTTGGGACTGGGGCCAACGTCCTGACTTTC.